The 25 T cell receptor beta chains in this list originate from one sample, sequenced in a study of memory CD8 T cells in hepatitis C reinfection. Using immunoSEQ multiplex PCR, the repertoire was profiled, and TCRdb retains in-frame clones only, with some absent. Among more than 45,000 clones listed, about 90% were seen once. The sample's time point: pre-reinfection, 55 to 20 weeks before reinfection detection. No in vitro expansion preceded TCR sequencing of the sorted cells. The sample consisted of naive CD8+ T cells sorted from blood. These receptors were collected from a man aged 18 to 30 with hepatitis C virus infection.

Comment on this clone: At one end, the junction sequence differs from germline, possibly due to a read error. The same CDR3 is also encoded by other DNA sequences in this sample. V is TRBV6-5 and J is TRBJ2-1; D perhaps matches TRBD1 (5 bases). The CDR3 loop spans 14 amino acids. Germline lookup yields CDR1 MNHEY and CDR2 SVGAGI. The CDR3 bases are TGCGCCAGCAGTTACTCGACAGCCCGGAGTGAGCAGTTCTTC. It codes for CASSYSTARSEQFF.

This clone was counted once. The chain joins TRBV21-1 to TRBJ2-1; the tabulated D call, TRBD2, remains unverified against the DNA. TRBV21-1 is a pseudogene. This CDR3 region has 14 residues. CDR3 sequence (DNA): TGTGCCAGCACCGGGGGGGCCTTTTACAATGAGCAGTTCTTC. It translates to CASTGGAFYNEQFF.

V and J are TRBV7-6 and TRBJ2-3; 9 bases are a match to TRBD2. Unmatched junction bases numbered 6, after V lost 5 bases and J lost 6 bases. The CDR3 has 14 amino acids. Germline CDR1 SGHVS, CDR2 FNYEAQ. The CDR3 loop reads CASSHSGSDDTQYF. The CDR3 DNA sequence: TGTGCCAGCAGCCATAGCGGGAGTGATGATACGCAGTATTTT. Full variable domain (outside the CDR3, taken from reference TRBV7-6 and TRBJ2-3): GAGVSQSPRYKVTKRGQDVALRCDPISGHVSLYWYRQALGQGPEFLTYFNYEAQQDKSGLPNDRFSAERPEGSISTLTIQRTEQRDSAMYRCASSHSGSDDTQYFGPGTRLTVL.

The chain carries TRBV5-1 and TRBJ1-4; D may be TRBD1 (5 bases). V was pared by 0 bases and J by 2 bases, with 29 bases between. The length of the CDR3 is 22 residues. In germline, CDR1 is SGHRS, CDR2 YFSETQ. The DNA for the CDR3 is TGCGCCAGCAGCTTGGCCGGGGGGGACCCGATTGACTCCCGTTCCACTAATGAAAAACTGTTTTTT. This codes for CASSLAGGDPIDSRSTNEKLFF.

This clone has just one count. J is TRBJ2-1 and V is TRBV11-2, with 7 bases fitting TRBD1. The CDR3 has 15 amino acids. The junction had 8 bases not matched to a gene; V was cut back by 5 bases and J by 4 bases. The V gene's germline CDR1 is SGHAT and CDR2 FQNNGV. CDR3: CASSPGQMGYNEQFF. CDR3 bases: TGTGCCAGCAGCCCGGGACAGATGGGTTACAATGAGCAGTTCTTC.

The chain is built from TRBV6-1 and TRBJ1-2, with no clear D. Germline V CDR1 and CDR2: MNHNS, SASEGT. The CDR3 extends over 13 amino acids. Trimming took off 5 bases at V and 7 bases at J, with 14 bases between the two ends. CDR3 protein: CASSPDSFPGYTF. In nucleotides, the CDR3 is TGTGCCAGCAGTCCCGACTCCTTCCCTGGCTACACCTTC.

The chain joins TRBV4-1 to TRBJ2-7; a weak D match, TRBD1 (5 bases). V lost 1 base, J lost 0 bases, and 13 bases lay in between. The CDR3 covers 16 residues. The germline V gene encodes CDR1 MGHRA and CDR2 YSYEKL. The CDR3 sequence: CASSQGKGITSYEQYF. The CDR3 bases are TGCGCCAGCAGCCAAGGGAAGGGGATTACCTCCTACGAGCAGTACTTC.

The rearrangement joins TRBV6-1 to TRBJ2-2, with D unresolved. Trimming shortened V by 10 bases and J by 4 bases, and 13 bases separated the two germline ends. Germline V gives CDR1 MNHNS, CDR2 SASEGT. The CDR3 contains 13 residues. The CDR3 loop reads CATSVSSTGELFF. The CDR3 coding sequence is TGTGCCACCTCGGTTAGCAGCACCGGGGAGCTGTTTTTT.

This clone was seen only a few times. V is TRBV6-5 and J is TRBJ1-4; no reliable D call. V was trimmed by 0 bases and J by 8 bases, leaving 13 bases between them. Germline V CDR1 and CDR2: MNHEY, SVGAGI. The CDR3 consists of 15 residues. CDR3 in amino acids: CASSYSLGGLEKLFF. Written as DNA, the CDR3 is TGTGCCAGCAGTTACTCCCTGGGAGGACTCGAAAAACTGTTTTTT.

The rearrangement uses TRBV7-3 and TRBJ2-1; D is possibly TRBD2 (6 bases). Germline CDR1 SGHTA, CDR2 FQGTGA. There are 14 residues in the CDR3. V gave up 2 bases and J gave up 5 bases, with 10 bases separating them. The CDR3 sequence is CASSLGLAHNEQFF. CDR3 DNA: TGTGCCAGCAGCTTAGGTCTAGCGCACAATGAGCAGTTCTTC.

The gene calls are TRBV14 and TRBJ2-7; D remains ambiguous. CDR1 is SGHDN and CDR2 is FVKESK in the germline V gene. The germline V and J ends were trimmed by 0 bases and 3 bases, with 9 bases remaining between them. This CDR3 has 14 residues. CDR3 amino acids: CASSQENRNYEQYF. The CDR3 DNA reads TGTGCCAGCAGCCAAGAGAACAGAAACTACGAGCAGTACTTC.

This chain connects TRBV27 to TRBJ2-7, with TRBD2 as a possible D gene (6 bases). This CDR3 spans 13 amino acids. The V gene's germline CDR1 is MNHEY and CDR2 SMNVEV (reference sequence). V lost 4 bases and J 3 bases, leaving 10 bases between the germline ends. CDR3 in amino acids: CASSSGALYEQYF. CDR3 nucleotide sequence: TGTGCCAGCAGTTCGGGAGCCCTCTACGAGCAGTACTTC.

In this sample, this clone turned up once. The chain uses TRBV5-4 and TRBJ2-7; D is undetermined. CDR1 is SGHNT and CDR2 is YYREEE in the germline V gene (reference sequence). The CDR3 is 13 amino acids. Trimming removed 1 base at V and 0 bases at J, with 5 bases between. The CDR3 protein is CASSLWGSYEQYV. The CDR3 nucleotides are TGTGCCAGCAGCTTGTGGGGCTCCTACGAGCAGTACGTC.

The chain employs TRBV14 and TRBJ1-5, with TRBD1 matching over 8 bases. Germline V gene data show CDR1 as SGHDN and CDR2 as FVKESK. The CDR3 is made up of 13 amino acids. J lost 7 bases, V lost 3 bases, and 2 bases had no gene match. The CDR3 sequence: CASSQTGEQPQHF. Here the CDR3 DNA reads TGTGCCAGCAGCCAGACAGGGGAGCAGCCCCAGCATTTT.

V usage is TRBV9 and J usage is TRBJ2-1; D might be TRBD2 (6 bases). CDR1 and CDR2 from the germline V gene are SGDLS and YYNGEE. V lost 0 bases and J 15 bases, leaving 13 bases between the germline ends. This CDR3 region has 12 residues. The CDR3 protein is CASSVEASAAFF. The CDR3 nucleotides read TGTGCCAGCAGCGTAGAGGCTAGCGCGGCGTTCTTC. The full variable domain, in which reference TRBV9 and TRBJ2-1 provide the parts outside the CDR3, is DSGVTQTPKHLITATGQRVTLRCSPRSGDLSVYWYQQSLDQGLQFLIQYYNGEERAKGNILERFSAQQFPDLHSELNLSSLELGDSALYFCASSVEASAAFFGPGTRLTVL.

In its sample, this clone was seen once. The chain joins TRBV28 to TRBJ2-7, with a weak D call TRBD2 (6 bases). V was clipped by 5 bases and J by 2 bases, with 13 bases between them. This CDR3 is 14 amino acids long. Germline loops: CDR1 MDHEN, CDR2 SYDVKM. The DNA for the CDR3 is TGTGCCAGCAGTACCCTTGGAGGGACCTACGAGCAGTACTTC. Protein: CASSTLGGTYEQYF.

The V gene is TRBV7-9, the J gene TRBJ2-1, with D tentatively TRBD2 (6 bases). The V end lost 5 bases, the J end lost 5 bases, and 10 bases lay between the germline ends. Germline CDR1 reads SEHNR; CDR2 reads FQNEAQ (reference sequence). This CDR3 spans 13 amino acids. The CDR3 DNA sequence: TGTGCCAGCAGCACCTGGACTAACAATGAGCAGTTCTTC. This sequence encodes CASSTWTNNEQFF.

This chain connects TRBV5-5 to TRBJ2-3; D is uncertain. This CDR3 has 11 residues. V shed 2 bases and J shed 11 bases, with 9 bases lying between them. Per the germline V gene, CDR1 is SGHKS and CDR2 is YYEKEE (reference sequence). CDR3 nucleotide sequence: TGTGCCAGCAGCTTAGTACAGAGGCAGTATTTT. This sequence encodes CASSLVQRQYF.

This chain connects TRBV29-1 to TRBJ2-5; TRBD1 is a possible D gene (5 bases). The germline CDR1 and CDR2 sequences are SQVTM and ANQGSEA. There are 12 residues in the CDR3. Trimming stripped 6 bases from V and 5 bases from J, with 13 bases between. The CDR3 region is CSVADQGETQYF. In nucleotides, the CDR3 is TGCAGCGTCGCGGATCAGGGTGAGACCCAGTACTTC.

CDR3 amino acids: CASKLASSYNEQFF. The CDR3 DNA sequence: TGTGCCAGCAAATTAGCGAGCTCCTACAATGAGCAGTTCTTC. V usage is TRBV28 and J usage is TRBJ2-1, with D perhaps matching TRBD2 (5 bases). CDR3 length: 14 residues. The V gene's germline CDR1 is MDHEN and CDR2 SYDVKM. Trimming pared 7 bases from V and 0 bases from J, leaving 10 bases between.

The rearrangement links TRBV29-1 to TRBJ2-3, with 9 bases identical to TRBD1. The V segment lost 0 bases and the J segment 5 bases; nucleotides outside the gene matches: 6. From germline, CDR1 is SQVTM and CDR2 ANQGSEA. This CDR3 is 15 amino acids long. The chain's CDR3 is CSVEDGDRVEDTQYF. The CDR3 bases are TGCAGCGTTGAAGATGGGGACAGGGTGGAAGATACGCAGTATTTT.

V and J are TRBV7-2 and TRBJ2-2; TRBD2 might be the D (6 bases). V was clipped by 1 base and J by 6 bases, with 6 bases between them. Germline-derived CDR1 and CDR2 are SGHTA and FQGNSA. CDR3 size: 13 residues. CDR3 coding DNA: TGTGCCAGCAGCTTAGGGGGGGCCGGGGAGCTGTTTTTT. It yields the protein CASSLGGAGELFF.

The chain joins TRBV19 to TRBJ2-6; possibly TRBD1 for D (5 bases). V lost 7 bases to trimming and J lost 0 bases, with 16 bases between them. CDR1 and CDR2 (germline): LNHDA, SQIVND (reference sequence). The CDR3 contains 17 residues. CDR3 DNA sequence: TGTGCCAGTACTCCGACAGAACGTCCCTCTGGGGCCAACGTCCTGACTTTC. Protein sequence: CASTPTERPSGANVLTF.

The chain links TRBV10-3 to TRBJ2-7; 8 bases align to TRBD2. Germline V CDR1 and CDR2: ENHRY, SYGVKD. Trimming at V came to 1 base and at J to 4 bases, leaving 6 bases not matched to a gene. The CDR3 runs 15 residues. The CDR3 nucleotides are TGTGCCATCAGTGAGTGGTTAGCGGGGAGGTACGAGCAGTACTTC. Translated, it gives CAISEWLAGRYEQYF.

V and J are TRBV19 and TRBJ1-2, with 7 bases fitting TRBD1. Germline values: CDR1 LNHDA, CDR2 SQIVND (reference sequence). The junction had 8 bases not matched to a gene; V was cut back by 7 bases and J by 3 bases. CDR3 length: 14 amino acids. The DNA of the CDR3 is TGTGCCAGTACCTTTACAGGGGCCTACTATGGCTACACCTTC. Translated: CASTFTGAYYGYTF.